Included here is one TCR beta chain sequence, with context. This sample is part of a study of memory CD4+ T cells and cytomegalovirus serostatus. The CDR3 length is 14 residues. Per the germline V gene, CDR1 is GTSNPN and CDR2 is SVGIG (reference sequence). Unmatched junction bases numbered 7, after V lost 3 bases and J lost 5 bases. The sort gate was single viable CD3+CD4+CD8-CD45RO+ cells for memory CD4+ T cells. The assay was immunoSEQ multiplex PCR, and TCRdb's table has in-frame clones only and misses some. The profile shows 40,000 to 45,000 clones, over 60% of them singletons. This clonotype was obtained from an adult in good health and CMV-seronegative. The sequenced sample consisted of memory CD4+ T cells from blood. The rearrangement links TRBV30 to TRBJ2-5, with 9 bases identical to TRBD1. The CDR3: CAWRKQGAGETQYF. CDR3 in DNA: TGTGCCTGGAGGAAACAGGGGGCTGGGGAGACCCAGTACTTC.